These 19 T cell receptor beta chains share one sample of origin, sequenced in a study of somatic mutations in cytotoxic T cells in rheumatoid arthritis. Method: immunoSEQ multiplex PCR; TCRdb's copy keeps in-frame clones and lacks some. The data show 6,000 to 8,000 clones, roughly 87% seen once. The sequenced sample consisted of CD8+ T cells sorted from blood. The receptors here all came from a man aged 35-49 years with rheumatoid arthritis.

This clone came up once. The chain carries TRBV15 and TRBJ1-2; D uncertain. Trimming pared 4 bases from V and 4 bases from J, leaving 16 bases between. The CDR3 runs to 15 residues. Germline V gene sequence: CDR1 LNHNV, CDR2 YYDKDF (reference sequence). The CDR3 DNA reads as TGTGCCACCAGCATTGAGGCTGCCGGGTCCTATGGCTACACCTTC. Its translation is CATSIEAAGSYGYTF.

The V and J genes are TRBV4-1 and TRBJ2-7; 14 bases line up with TRBD2. The CDR3 has 16 amino acids. Unmatched junction bases numbered 7, after V lost 4 bases and J lost 5 bases. CDR1 is MGHRA, CDR2 YSYEKL, per germline. CDR3 residues: CASSRSSGLAGDEQYF. In DNA, the CDR3 is TGCGCCAGCAGCCGAAGCTCGGGACTAGCGGGGGACGAGCAGTACTTC.

This clone appeared a single time. The chain links TRBV5-6 to TRBJ2-7, with 10 bases aligning to TRBD2. The trim removed 0 bases at V and 7 bases at J, leaving 7 bases unmatched. Germline V gives CDR1 SGHDT, CDR2 YYEEEE. This CDR3 spans 15 amino acids. In DNA form, the CDR3 reads TGTGCCAGCAGCTTGGGGGAAACTAGCGGGGTAGAGCAGTACTTC. Amino acids: CASSLGETSGVEQYF. The variable domain in full, completed from reference TRBV5-6 and TRBJ2-7, reads DAGVTQSPTHLIKTRGQQVTLRCSPKSGHDTVSWYQQALGQGPQFIFQYYEEEERQRGNFPDRFSGHQFPNYSSELNVNALLLGDSALYLCASSLGETSGVEQYFGPGTRLTVT.

The chain has TRBV19 and TRBJ2-5; TRBD2 agrees at 11 bases. The J segment lost 5 bases and the V segment lost 3 bases, leaving 11 bases of the junction unmatched. The CDR3 runs to 17 residues. CDR1 and CDR2 (germline): LNHDA, SQIVND (reference sequence). CDR3 sequence reads: CASSIDKTSGDWETQYF. CDR3 nucleotide sequence: TGTGCCAGTAGTATCGATAAGACTAGCGGGGATTGGGAGACCCAGTACTTC.

The rearrangement uses TRBV6-5 and TRBJ1-2, with 8 positions matching TRBD1. The germline CDR1 and CDR2 sequences are MNHEY and SVGAGI. This CDR3 spans 15 amino acids. J was trimmed by 5 bases and V by 6 bases; bases with no gene match: 11. The CDR3 protein is CASRSTGAGRYGYTF. DNA of the CDR3: TGTGCCAGCAGGTCGACAGGGGCGGGTCGATATGGCTACACCTTC.

V gene TRBV28 combines with J gene TRBJ1-5; a possible D gene is TRBD1 (5 bases). The CDR3 has 12 amino acids. The germline gives CDR1 MDHEN, CDR2 SYDVKM. CDR3 bases: TGTGCGCACCGGGGGGGCAATCAGCCCCAGCATTTT. Protein product: CAHRGGNQPQHF.

The chain couples TRBV13 to TRBJ2-7; D may be TRBD1 (5 bases). Germline V gives CDR1 PRHDT, CDR2 FYEKMQ (reference sequence). Trimming took off 7 bases at V and 2 bases at J, with 12 bases between the two ends. The CDR3 totals 13 residues. The CDR3 DNA follows: TGTGCCAGCAATCCTCAGGGAACCTACGAGCAGTACTTC. Translated: CASNPQGTYEQYF.

The chain combines TRBV21-1 with TRBJ1-1; no DNA check was done on the table's D call, TRBD1. TRBV21-1 is a pseudogene segment. This CDR3 comprises 17 residues. The DNA for the CDR3 is TGTGCCAGCAGCAAAGGGCAGGGACAGGAGGAGAACACTGAAGCTTTCTTT. Protein: CASSKGQGQEENTEAFF.

The rearrangement joins TRBV6-5 to TRBJ2-3; D possibly corresponds to TRBD2 (6 bases). The germline CDR1 and CDR2 sequences are MNHEY and SVGAGI. The CDR3 has 16 residues. Deletions cut 0 bases from V and 2 bases from J, with 12 bases between. CDR3 DNA sequence: TGTGCCAGCAGTTACTCGATACAGGACTACACAGATACGCAGTATTTT. It yields the protein CASSYSIQDYTDTQYF.

The chain has TRBV6-6 and TRBJ2-2; a possible D gene is TRBD2 (6 bases). Trimming cost V 11 bases and J 2 bases, with 9 bases left between them. CDR1 is MNHNY, CDR2 SVGAGI, per germline (reference sequence). The CDR3 is made up of 12 amino acids. CDR3 region: CAGGTNTGELFF. The CDR3 DNA sequence: TGTGCCGGGGGGACTAACACCGGGGAGCTGTTTTTT.

V and J are TRBV28 and TRBJ2-3; 10 bases map to TRBD1. Trimming at V came to 6 bases and at J to 4 bases, leaving 19 bases not matched to a gene. In germline, CDR1 is MDHEN, CDR2 SYDVKM. The CDR3 contains 19 residues. The CDR3 loop reads CASSEDTEAGTGEADTQYF. The CDR3 DNA sequence: TGTGCCAGCAGCGAGGACACTGAAGCCGGGACAGGGGAGGCAGATACGCAGTATTTT.

The chain uses TRBV27 and TRBJ1-1; 8 nucleotides line up with TRBD1. V lost 3 bases to trimming and J lost 4 bases; unmatched junction nucleotides: 4. The CDR3 contains 14 residues. Looked up from germline, CDR1 is MNHEY and CDR2 is SMNVEV (reference sequence). CDR3 coding DNA: TGTGCCAGCAGTTTGACAGGGGTGGGCACTGAAGCTTTCTTT. Translation: CASSLTGVGTEAFF.

The CDR3: CASSPPEAANYGYTF. CDR3 coding DNA: TGCGCCAGCAGCCCACCCGAGGCGGCTAACTATGGCTACACCTTC. The V gene is TRBV4-1, the J gene TRBJ1-2; no firm D call. This CDR3 region has 15 residues. V lost 4 bases and J lost 0, with 12 bases in between. Germline-derived CDR1 and CDR2 are MGHRA and YSYEKL.

V gene TRBV9 combines with J gene TRBJ2-3, with D maybe TRBD2 (6 bases). The CDR3 spans 15 residues. The germline CDR1 and CDR2 sequences are SGDLS and YYNGEE. V shed 0 bases and J shed 6 bases, with 14 bases lying between them. The CDR3: CASSVGGTPSDTQYF. The CDR3 DNA reads as TGTGCCAGCAGCGTAGGCGGGACCCCCAGTGATACGCAGTATTTT.

V gene TRBV6-5 combines with J gene TRBJ2-7; the D gene is possibly TRBD1 (6 bases). This CDR3 contains 14 residues. Between the trimmed V and J ends, which lost 3 bases and 3 bases, there was a span of 12 bases. Per germline, CDR1 MNHEY and CDR2 SVGAGI. CDR3 sequence reads: CASSYTDRNYEQYF. CDR3 nucleotide sequence: TGTGCCAGCAGTTATACGGACAGAAACTACGAGCAGTACTTC.

The chain recombines TRBV27 with TRBJ2-7, with 9 bases identical to TRBD2. V was clipped by 6 bases and J by 7 bases; unmatched bases: 22. Germline V gene sequence: CDR1 MNHEY, CDR2 SMNVEV (reference sequence). The CDR3 consists of 18 residues. The CDR3 DNA follows: TGTGCCAGCAGCCCCGTTTTGCTAGCGGGGCAAATAAGGAGGGAGCAGTACTTC. Protein sequence: CASSPVLLAGQIRREQYF.

V and J are TRBV6-1 and TRBJ1-1; perhaps TRBD1 as D (5 bases). The CDR3 is 12 residues long. V was shortened by 8 bases and J by 4 bases, with 11 bases between the two germline ends. Germline-derived CDR1 and CDR2 are MNHNS and SASEGT. In DNA, the CDR3 is TGTGCCAGCCAGGGTTGGGGCACTGAAGCTTTCTTT. Its translation: CASQGWGTEAFF.

This clone has more than one count but fewer than ten. This rearrangement joins TRBV7-9 to TRBJ2-7; tentatively, D is TRBD2 (5 bases). CDR3 length equals 13 residues. Germline-derived CDR1 and CDR2 are SEHNR and FQNEAQ (reference sequence). V was pared by 8 bases and J by 4 bases, with 15 bases between. CDR3 protein: CASSPGVGYEQYF. CDR3 nucleotide sequence: TGTGCCAGCTCCCCCGGGGTGGGGTACGAGCAGTACTTC.

The V and J genes are TRBV21-1 and TRBJ1-5; the D call in the table, TRBD1, was not verified against the DNA. TRBV21-1 is tagged as a pseudogene. The CDR3 length is 17 residues. CDR3: CASSLSRGGYGNQPQHF. The CDR3 DNA follows: TGTGCCAGCAGCCTTTCCCGAGGGGGATACGGCAATCAGCCCCAGCATTTT.